Listed below are T cell receptor beta chains from one sample, sequenced in a study of a mutant IDH1 vaccine in newly diagnosed glioma. These receptors' antigens are unknown. Sequencing was performed with immunoSEQ multiplex PCR; in TCRdb, only in-frame clones are kept and a portion is missing. The table includes 53,000 or so clones, roughly 78% detected once. The input for sequencing was PBMCs, taken from a glioma patient whose treatment included an IDH1 peptide vaccine. Receptor source: a man over 45 with glioma. Each CDR3 is given with its conserved first and last residue. A D gene is named only where the DNA matches it firmly. The size of a clone is reported for some rows only, either as once, few or many, or as a class for expanded clones.

V gene	J gene	clone size	D gene	CDR3 DNA	CDR3 protein
TRBV27	TRBJ2-5	NA	TRBD1	TGTGCCAGCGGCCGGGACAGGGGTGTGGAGACCCAGTACTTC	CASGRDRGVETQYF
TRBV27	TRBJ2-7	NA	NA	TGTGCCAGCAGTTTATTTCCAGGCTCCTACGAGCAGTACTTC	CASSLFPGSYEQYF
TRBV15	TRBJ2-7	NA	NA	TGTGCCACCAGCAGAGATAGTTACGAGCAGTACTTC	CATSRDSYEQYF
TRBV5-1	TRBJ1-2	NA	TRBD1	TGCGCCAGCAGCCCCGGACAGGGAATAGATGGCTACACCTTC	CASSPGQGIDGYTF
TRBV2	TRBJ2-7	NA	NA	TGTGCCAGCAGTGAAGGGCAGCGGCTTACCTACGAGCAGTACTTC	CASSEGQRLTYEQYF
TRBV7-2	TRBJ2-3	NA	TRBD1	TGTGCCAGCAGCTTAGGGACAGGGTATTCAGATACGCAGTATTTT	CASSLGTGYSDTQYF
TRBV7-3	TRBJ1-1	NA	NA	TGTGCCAGCAGCCCCGGGAGGGGGAACACTGAAGCTTTCTTT	CASSPGRGNTEAFF
TRBV27	TRBJ2-2	NA	NA	TGTGCCAGCAGTTTCCTTACAGGAGCTTACCTGAACACCGGGGAGCTGTTTTTT	CASSFLTGAYLNTGELFF
TRBV6-4	TRBJ1-1	few	NA	TGTGCCAGCAGTGCCTCTCCAGGGAACACTGAAGCTTTCTTT	CASSASPGNTEAFF
TRBV2	TRBJ1-1	few	NA	TGTGCCAGCAGTCCGACCAGGAACACTGAAGCTTTCTTT	CASSPTRNTEAFF
TRBV7-2	TRBJ1-5	NA	NA	TGTGCCAGCAGCGTTACAAGGGACTATCAGCCCCAGCATTTT	CASSVTRDYQPQHF
TRBV30	TRBJ1-1	NA	TRBD1	TGTGCCTCCCTTTGGGGGACAGGGGGCCTTAGGGCTTTCTTT	CASLWGTGGLRAFF
TRBV9	TRBJ1-4	NA	NA	TGTGCCAGCAGCGTACTAGGGGGGTTTGAAAAACTGTTTTTT	CASSVLGGFEKLFF
TRBV20-1	TRBJ1-1	NA	NA	TGCAGTGCTAGCCCGGACACTGAAGCTTTCTTT	CSASPDTEAFF
TRBV6-1	TRBJ2-2	NA	NA	TGTGCCAGCGGACCGACTAGACGAACCGGGGAGCTGTTTTTT	CASGPTRRTGELFF
TRBV2	TRBJ1-6	NA	NA	TGTGCCAGCAGTGAAGCGCTGGGGAGCTCCTATAATTCACCCCTCCACTTT	CASSEALGSSYNSPLHF
TRBV30	TRBJ1-1	NA	NA	TGTGCCTGGAGGCCGGGGCTCGAGAACACTGAAGCTTTCTTT	CAWRPGLENTEAFF
TRBV4-3	TRBJ1-5	NA	TRBD1	TGCGCCAGCAGCCAAGACAGGGGGGGGCAGCCCCAGCATTTT	CASSQDRGGQPQHF
TRBV7-2	TRBJ1-4	NA	TRBD1	TGTGCCAGCAGCCGGGGGGGACAGGGCGAAAAACTGTTTTTT	CASSRGGQGEKLFF
TRBV11-2	TRBJ2-5	NA	TRBD2	TGTGCCAGCAGTTTGGGAGGGGTTAGGGAGACCCAGTACTTC	CASSLGGVRETQYF
TRBV30	TRBJ2-7	NA	NA	TGTGCCTGGAGTCCCGGGATAGGATACGAGCAGTACTTC	CAWSPGIGYEQYF
TRBV2	TRBJ2-2	NA	NA	TGTGCCAGCAGCCGACTCGGGCCGGCGACCGGGGAGCTGTTTTTT	CASSRLGPATGELFF
TRBV4-2	TRBJ2-1	NA	NA	TGTGCCAGCAGCCTGGACTCCCGTCCCCCTCACAATGAGCAGTTCTTC	CASSLDSRPPHNEQFF
TRBV6-1	TRBJ1-1	NA	NA	TGTGCCACCGATATGAACCTGAACACTGAAGCTTTCTTT	CATDMNLNTEAFF
TRBV7-9	TRBJ1-4	NA	TRBD1	TGTGCCAGCAGCGCTACAGGGGAAACTAATGAAAAACTGTTTTTT	CASSATGETNEKLFF
TRBV15	TRBJ1-2	NA	NA	TGTGCCACCAGGTCGGCTTTGTATGGCTACACCTTC	CATRSALYGYTF
TRBV18	TRBJ2-3	NA	TRBD1	TGTGCCAGCTCAGCTAACCAAAGAGGGGGCGGCACAGATACGCAGTATTTT	CASSANQRGGGTDTQYF
TRBV10-3	TRBJ1-2	NA	NA	TGTGCCATCAACCCAGGGGTCTCTGGCTACACCTTC	CAINPGVSGYTF
TRBV18	TRBJ2-7	NA	NA	TGTGCCAGCTCACCACCATGGGCCCACTACGAGCAGTACTTC	CASSPPWAHYEQYF
TRBV13	TRBJ2-5	NA	TRBD1	TGTGCCAGCAGCCTCCTGACAGGGGAAGAGACCCAGTACTTC	CASSLLTGEETQYF
TRBV15	TRBJ1-2	few	TRBD1	TGTGCCACCAGCCGCGATCAGGGGGCTCGGGGCTACACCTTC	CATSRDQGARGYTF
TRBV29-1	TRBJ2-7	NA	NA	TGCAGCGTTGGGTCGGCGAGCTCCTACGAGCAGTACTTC	CSVGSASSYEQYF
TRBV2	TRBJ2-7	NA	NA	TGTGCGGGGGGGGGCGTATCCTACGAGCAGTACTTC	CAGGGVSYEQYF
TRBV18	TRBJ2-3	NA	NA	TGTGCCAGCTCACCACGGGCTAGCACAGATACGCAGTATTTT	CASSPRASTDTQYF
TRBV30	TRBJ2-1	NA	TRBD2	TGTGCCTGGAGAGGGGGCTCGGTAGCGGGGGGGTATGAGCAGTTCTTC	CAWRGGSVAGGYEQFF
TRBV7-2	TRBJ1-2	NA	NA	TGTGCCAGCAGTTTAGGCCTGGTATCGGATGGCTACACCTTC	CASSLGLVSDGYTF
TRBV11-2	TRBJ1-1	NA	TRBD1	TGTGCCAGCAGCTTAATGACAGGGGATTTGAACACTGAAGCTTTCTTT	CASSLMTGDLNTEAFF
TRBV15	TRBJ2-3	NA	NA	TGTGCCACCAGCAGGCGGGGCACAGATACGCAGTATTTT	CATSRRGTDTQYF
TRBV4-3	TRBJ2-2	NA	NA	TGCGCCAGCAGCCAAGATCAGAAGACCGGGGAGCTGTTTTTT	CASSQDQKTGELFF
TRBV5-1	TRBJ1-1	NA	NA	TGCGCCAGCAGTTCAGTGAACACTGAAGCTTTCTTT	CASSSVNTEAFF
TRBV5-1	TRBJ1-1	few	NA	TGCGCCAGCAGCACGGGTCAGAACACTGAAGCTTTCTTT	CASSTGQNTEAFF
TRBV7-2	TRBJ2-4	NA	TRBD2	TGTGCCAGCAGCAATACTAGCGGTAACATTCAGTACTTC	CASSNTSGNIQYF